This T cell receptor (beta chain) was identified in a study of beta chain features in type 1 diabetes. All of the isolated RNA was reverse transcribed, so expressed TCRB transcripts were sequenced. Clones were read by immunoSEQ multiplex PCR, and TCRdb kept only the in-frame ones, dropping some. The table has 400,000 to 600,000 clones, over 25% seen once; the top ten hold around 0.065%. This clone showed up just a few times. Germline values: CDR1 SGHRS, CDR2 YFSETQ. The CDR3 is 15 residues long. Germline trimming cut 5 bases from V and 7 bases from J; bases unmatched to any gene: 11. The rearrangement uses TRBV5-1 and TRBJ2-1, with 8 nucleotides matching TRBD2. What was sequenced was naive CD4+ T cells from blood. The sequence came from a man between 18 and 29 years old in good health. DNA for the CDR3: TGCGCCAGCAGTCGGTCCAGCGGGAGTGAGAATGAGCAGTTCTTC. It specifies CASSRSSGSENEQFF.